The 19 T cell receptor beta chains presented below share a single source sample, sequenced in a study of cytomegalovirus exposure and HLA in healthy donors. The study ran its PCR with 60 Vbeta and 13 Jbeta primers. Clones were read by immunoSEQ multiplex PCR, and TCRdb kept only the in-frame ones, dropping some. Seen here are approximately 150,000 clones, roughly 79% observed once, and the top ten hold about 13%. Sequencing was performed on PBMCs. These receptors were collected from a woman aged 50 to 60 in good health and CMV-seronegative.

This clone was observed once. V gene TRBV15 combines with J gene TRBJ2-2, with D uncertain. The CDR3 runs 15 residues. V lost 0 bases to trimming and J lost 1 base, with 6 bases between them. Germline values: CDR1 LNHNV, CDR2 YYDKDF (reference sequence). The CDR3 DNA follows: TGTGCCACCAGCAGAGACAGAAAGAACACCGGGGAGCTGTTTTTT. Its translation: CATSRDRKNTGELFF.

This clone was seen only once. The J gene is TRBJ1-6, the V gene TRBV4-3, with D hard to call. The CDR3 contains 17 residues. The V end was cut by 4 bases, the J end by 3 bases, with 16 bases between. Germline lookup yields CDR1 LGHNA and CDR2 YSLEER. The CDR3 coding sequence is TGCGCCAGCAGCCCCCTTACTGGAGCTGGCTATAATTCACCCCTCCACTTT. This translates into CASSPLTGAGYNSPLHF.

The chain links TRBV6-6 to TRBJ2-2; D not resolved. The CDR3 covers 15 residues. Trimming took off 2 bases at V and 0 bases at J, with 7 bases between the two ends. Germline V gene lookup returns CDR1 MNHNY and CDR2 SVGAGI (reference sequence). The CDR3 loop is CASSYPTPNTGELFF. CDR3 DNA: TGTGCCAGCAGTTACCCCACACCGAACACCGGGGAGCTGTTTTTT.

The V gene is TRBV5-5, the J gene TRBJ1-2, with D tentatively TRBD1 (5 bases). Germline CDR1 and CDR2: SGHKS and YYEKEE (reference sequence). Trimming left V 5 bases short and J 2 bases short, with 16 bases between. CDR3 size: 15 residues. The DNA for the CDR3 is TGTGCCAGCAGTCTGGGCGTGTCAGGGAACTATGGCTACACCTTC. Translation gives CASSLGVSGNYGYTF.

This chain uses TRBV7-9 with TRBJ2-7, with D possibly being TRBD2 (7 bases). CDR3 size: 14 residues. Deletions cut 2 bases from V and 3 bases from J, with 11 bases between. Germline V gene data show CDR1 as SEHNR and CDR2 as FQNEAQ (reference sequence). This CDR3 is CASSLRGADYEQYF. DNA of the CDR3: TGTGCCAGCAGCTTACGGGGGGCAGACTACGAGCAGTACTTC. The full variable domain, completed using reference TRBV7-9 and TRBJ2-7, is DTGVSQNPRHKITKRGQNVTFRCDPISEHNRLYWYRQTLGQGPEFLTYFQNEAQLEKSRLLSDRFSAERPKGSFSTLEIQRTEQGDSAMYLCASSLRGADYEQYFGPGTRLTVT.

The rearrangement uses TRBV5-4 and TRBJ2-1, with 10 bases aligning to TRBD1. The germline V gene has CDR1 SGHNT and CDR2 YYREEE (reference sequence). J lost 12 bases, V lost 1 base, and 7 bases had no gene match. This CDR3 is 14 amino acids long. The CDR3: CASSLPGQGSGQFF. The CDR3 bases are TGTGCCAGCAGCTTGCCGGGACAGGGGTCGGGGCAGTTCTTC.

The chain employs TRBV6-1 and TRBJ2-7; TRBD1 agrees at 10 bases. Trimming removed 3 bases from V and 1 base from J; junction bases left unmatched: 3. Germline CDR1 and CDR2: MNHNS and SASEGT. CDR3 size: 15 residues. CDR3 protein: CASSDRDRGSYEQYF. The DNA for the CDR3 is TGTGCCAGCAGTGACCGGGACAGGGGATCCTACGAGCAGTACTTC.

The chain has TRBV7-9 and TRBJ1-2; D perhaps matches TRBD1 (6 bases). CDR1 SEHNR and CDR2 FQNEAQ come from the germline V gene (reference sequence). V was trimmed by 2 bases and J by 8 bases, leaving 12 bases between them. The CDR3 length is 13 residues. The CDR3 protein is CASSLRTEGGYTF. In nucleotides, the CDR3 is TGTGCCAGCAGCTTAAGGACAGAGGGGGGCTACACCTTC.

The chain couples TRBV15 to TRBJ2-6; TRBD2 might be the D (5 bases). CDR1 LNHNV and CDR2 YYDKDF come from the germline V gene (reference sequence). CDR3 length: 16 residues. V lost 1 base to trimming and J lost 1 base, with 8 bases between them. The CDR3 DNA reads TGTGCCACCAGCAGAGGCGGGCAGTCTGGGGCCAACGTCCTGACTTTC. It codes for CATSRGGQSGANVLTF.

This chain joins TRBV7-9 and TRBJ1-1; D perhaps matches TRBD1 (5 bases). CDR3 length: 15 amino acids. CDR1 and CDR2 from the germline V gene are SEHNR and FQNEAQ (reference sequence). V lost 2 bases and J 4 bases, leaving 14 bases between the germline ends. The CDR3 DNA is TGTGCCAGCAGCTTACCAGGGAGGGGTGTCACTGAAGCTTTCTTT. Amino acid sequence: CASSLPGRGVTEAFF.

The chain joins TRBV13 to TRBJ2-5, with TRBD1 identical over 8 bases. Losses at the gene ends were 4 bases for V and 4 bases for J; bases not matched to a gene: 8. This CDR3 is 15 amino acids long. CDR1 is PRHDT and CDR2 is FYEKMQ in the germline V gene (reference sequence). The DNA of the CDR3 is TGTGCCAGCAGCTCCGGGACAGGTCGGGGAGAGACCCAGTACTTC. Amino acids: CASSSGTGRGETQYF.

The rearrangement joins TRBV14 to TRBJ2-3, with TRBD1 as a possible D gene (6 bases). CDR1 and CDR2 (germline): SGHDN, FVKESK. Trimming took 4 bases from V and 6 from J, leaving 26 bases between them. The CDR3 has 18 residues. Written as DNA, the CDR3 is TGTGCCAGCAGCCTCCTACCCCGGACAGTCGCAACGGGGGATACGCAGTATTTT. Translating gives CASSLLPRTVATGDTQYF.

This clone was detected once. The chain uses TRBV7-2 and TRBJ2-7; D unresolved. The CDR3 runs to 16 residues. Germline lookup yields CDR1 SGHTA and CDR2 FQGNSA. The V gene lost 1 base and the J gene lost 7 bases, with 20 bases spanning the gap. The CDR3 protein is CASSLVSVITGEEQYF. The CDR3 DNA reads TGTGCCAGCAGCTTAGTCTCAGTAATTACGGGTGAGGAGCAGTACTTC. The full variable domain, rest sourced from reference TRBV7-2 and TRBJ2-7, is GAGVSQSPSNKVTEKGKDVELRCDPISGHTALYWYRQSLGQGLEFLIYFQGNSAPDKSGLPSDRFSAERTGGSVSTLTIQRTQQEDSAVYLCASSLVSVITGEEQYFGPGTRLTVT.

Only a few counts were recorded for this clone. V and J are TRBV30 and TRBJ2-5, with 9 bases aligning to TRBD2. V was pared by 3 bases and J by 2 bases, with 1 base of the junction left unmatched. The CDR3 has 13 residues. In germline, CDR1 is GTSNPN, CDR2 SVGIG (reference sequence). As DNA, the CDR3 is TGTGCCTGGAGGCTAGCGGGACAAGAGACCCAGTACTTC. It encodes CAWRLAGQETQYF.

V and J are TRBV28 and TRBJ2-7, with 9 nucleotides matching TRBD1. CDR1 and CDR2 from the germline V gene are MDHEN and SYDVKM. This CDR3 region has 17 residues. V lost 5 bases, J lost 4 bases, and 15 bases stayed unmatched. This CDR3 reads CASSLTIPRDRAYEQYF. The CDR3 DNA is TGTGCCAGCAGTCTCACTATCCCTCGGGACAGGGCTTACGAGCAGTACTTC.

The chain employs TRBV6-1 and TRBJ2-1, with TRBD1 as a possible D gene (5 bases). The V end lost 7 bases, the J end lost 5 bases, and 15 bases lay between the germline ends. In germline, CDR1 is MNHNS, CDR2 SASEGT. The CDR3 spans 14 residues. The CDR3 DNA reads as TGTGCCAGCACCCCGGGCAGGGCCCACAATGAGCAGTTCTTC. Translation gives CASTPGRAHNEQFF.

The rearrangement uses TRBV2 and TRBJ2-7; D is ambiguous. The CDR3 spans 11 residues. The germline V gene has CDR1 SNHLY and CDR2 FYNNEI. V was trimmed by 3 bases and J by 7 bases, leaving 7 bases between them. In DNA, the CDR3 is TGTGCCAGCAGTGAGCGGCGGGAGCAGTACTTC. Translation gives CASSERREQYF.

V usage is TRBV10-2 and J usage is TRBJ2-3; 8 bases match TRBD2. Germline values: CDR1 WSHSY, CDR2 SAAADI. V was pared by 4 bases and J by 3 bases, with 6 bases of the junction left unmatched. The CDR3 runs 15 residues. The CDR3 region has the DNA TGCGCCAGCAGTGTTAGAGCGGGAGTAACAGATACGCAGTATTTT. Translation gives CASSVRAGVTDTQYF.

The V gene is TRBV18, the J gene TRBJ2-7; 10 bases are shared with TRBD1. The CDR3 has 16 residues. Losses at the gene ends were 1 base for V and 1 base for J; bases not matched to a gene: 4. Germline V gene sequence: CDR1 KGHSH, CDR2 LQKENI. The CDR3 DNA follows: TGTGCCAGCTCACCACTTCCGGGACAGGGGTCCTACGAGCAGTACTTC. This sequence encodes CASSPLPGQGSYEQYF.